A selection of T cell receptor beta chains follows, all from one sample in a study of T cells in Graves' hyperthyroidism and ophthalmopathy. TCRdb recomputed calls from the multiplex PCR reads with MiXCR, one row per CDR3 protein. The sample shows a few hundred thousand distinct CDR3 sequences, 17% of them seen only once. Sequencing input: blood. These receptor sequences come from a woman aged 50 to 65 with Graves' hyperthyroidism. CDR3s include the opening cysteine and the closing phenylalanine or tryptophan. The D gene is left open where the match is weak. Rows may omit the clone size; those that give it use once, few, many or a size class.

-,-,TRBV5-1,TRBJ1-5,CASSLVGGENQPQHF,TGCGCCAGCAGCTTGGTGGGTGGGGAAAATCAGCCCCAGCATTTT
TRBD2,-,TRBV18,TRBJ2-7,CASSPPSLAGDEQYF,TGTGCCAGCTCACCACCTAGTCTAGCGGGGGACGAGCAGTACTTC
TRBD1,many,TRBV30,TRBJ1-1,CAWHRQGAPTEAFF,TGTGCCTGGCATCGACAGGGGGCCCCCACTGAAGCTTTCTTT
-,-,TRBV11-2,TRBJ2-5,CASSPPQRGGRPSGPSKETQYF,TGTGCCAGCTCACCACCCCAAAGAGGGGGGCGTCCTTCGGGACCATCTAAAGAGACCCAGTACTTC
-,few,TRBV12-3/TRBV12-4,TRBJ2-1,CASTRFGQRSSYNEQFF,TGTGCCAGCACCCGTTTTGGACAGAGAAGCTCCTACAATGAGCAGTTCTTC
TRBD1,-,TRBV5-1,TRBJ2-2,CASSLGGGDTGELFF,TGCGCCAGCAGCTTGGGAGGGGGCGACACCGGGGAGCTGTTTTTT
-,few,TRBV14,TRBJ2-3,CASRRTGTDTQYF,TGTGCCAGCAGGCGGACAGGCACAGATACGCAGTATTTT
TRBD2,-,TRBV12-3/TRBV12-4,TRBJ2-7,CASRPGLAYEQYF,TGTGCCAGCAGACCGGGACTAGCGTACGAGCAGTACTTC
-,few,TRBV29-1,TRBJ1-6,CSVGTGVGNSPLHF,TGCAGCGTTGGAACTGGCGTCGGTAATTCACCCCTCCACTTT
-,few,TRBV7-3,TRBJ1-1,CASSFRGSGTEAFF,TGTGCCAGCAGCTTTCGGGGCTCAGGGACTGAAGCTTTCTTT
-,many,TRBV7-9,TRBJ1-1,CASSAGPSAEAFF,TGTGCCAGCAGTGCCGGACCAAGTGCCGAAGCTTTCTTT
TRBD2,few,TRBV6-1,TRBJ2-3,CASSVSSGSPTDTQYF,TGTGCCAGCAGTGTTTCTAGCGGGAGCCCCACAGATACGCAGTATTTT
TRBD2,-,TRBV25-1,TRBJ2-2,CASSEIVTSGNTGELFF,TGTGCCAGCAGTGAAATCGTGACTAGCGGAAACACCGGGGAGCTGTTTTTT
TRBD1,-,TRBV4-3,TRBJ2-5,CASSPTGTGGETQYF,TGCGCCAGCAGCCCGACCGGGACAGGGGGTGAGACCCAGTACTTC
-,-,TRBV2,TRBJ1-1,CASSQCENTEAFF,TGTGCCAGCAGCCAGTGTGAGAACACTGAAGCTTTCTTT
-,many,TRBV4-2,TRBJ2-2,CASSQDRSTAGELFF,TGTGCCAGCAGCCAAGATCGGTCCACCGCCGGGGAGCTGTTTTTT
-,-,TRBV20-1,TRBJ1-3,CSAPNGNTIYF,TGCAGTGCTCCGAATGGAAACACCATATATTTT
-,-,TRBV25-1,TRBJ2-2,CASSEGEGAPGELFF,TGTGCCAGCAGTGAGGGGGAGGGGGCCCCCGGGGAGCTGTTTTTT
TRBD1,few,TRBV5-1,TRBJ1-1,CASSLSGGLRAEAFF,TGCGCCAGCAGCTTGTCAGGGGGCCTTAGGGCTGAAGCTTTCTTT
-,many,TRBV28,TRBJ2-7,CASSPPPHFQQYF,TGTGCCAGCAGTCCCCCACCGCACTTTCAGCAGTACTTC
TRBD1,-,TRBV19,TRBJ2-7,CASSDRGRLWEQYF,TGTGCCAGCTCTGACAGGGGGAGGTTGTGGGAGCAGTACTTC
TRBD1,-,TRBV15,TRBJ1-1,CATSTTGTAEAFF,TGTGCCACCAGCACCACCGGGACAGCTGAAGCTTTCTTT
-,many,TRBV29-1,TRBJ2-7,CSVDDNSYEQYF,TGCAGCGTTGACGACAATTCCTACGAGCAGTACTTC
TRBD1,many,TRBV20-1,TRBJ2-1,CSARDPGQGVRNEQFF,TGCAGTGCTAGAGATCCAGGACAGGGGGTTCGCAATGAGCAGTTCTTC
TRBD1,-,TRBV20-1,TRBJ1-1,CSASTGGIDTEAFF,TGCAGTGCTAGTACAGGGGGCATAGACACTGAAGCTTTCTTT
TRBD1,-,TRBV5-1,TRBJ2-3,CASRNTGGADTQYF,TGCGCCAGCAGAAATACAGGGGGCGCAGATACGCAGTATTTT
-,-,TRBV7-3,TRBJ2-1,CASSTNEGTYNEQFF,TGTGCCAGCAGCACGAACGAGGGCACCTACAATGAGCAGTTCTTC
TRBD1,many,TRBV3-1,TRBJ2-7,CASSQVTGTGASEQYF,TGTGCCAGCAGCCAAGTTACCGGGACAGGGGCGAGCGAGCAGTACTTC
TRBD2,many,TRBV11-2,TRBJ2-1,CASSLLGTSQYEQFF,TGTGCCAGCAGCTTACTCGGGACTAGCCAATACGAGCAGTTCTTC
TRBD1,-,TRBV20-1,TRBJ2-1,CSASGQGEGDEQFF,TGCAGTGCTAGCGGACAGGGGGAAGGGGATGAGCAGTTCTTC
-,-,TRBV5-8,TRBJ2-7,CASSLKRSVAVAASYEQYF,TGTGCCAGCAGCTTGAAGAGGTCCGTAGCTGTCGCTGCCTCCTACGAGCAGTACTTC
-,-,TRBV5-1,TRBJ1-2,CASSPMGNNYGYTF,TGCGCCAGCAGCCCAATGGGGAATAACTATGGCTACACCTTC
-,many,TRBV7-3,TRBJ1-1,CASSSGPGQAFF,TGTGCCAGCAGCTCCGGTCCAGGACAAGCTTTCTTT
-,many,TRBV19,TRBJ1-1,CASPPGTPVLNTEAFF,TGTGCCAGCCCCCCTGGGACACCGGTGCTGAACACTGAAGCTTTCTTT
TRBD2,-,TRBV29-1,TRBJ2-1,CSVVRGTSGRWNGQFF,TGCAGCGTTGTAAGAGGGACTAGCGGGAGGTGGAATGGGCAGTTCTTC
-,many,TRBV15,TRBJ1-1,CATRKRADSYAFF,TGTGCCACACGGAAGAGGGCGGACTCGTATGCTTTCTTT
-,many,TRBV29-1,TRBJ2-7,CSVGDEQYF,TGCAGCGTTGGGGACGAGCAGTACTTC
TRBD1,many,TRBV27,TRBJ2-7,CASSPGTGLSYEQYF,TGTGCCAGCAGTCCCGGGACAGGGTTGTCCTACGAGCAGTACTTC
TRBD1,-,TRBV6-1,TRBJ1-1,CASRDRGIEAFF,TGTGCCAGCAGGGACAGGGGGATTGAAGCTTTCTTT
-,many,TRBV2,TRBJ1-6,CASNVDTTPNSPLHF,TGTGCCAGCAATGTCGACACTACCCCTAATTCACCCCTCCACTTT
TRBD2,few,TRBV4-2,TRBJ2-1,CASSQDGGGTSGSLNEQFF,TGTGCCAGCAGCCAAGATGGAGGGGGGACTAGCGGGAGCCTGAATGAGCAGTTCTTC
TRBD2,many,TRBV6-4,TRBJ2-1,CASSKVAGGYNEQFF,TGTGCCAGCAGCAAAGTAGCGGGAGGGTACAATGAGCAGTTCTTC
TRBD1,many,TRBV28,TRBJ2-7,CASIQGQGLYEQYF,TGTGCCAGCATTCAGGGACAGGGGCTCTACGAGCAGTACTTC
TRBD1,many,TRBV29-1,TRBJ1-2,CSARGQGNYGYTF,TGCAGCGCCCGGGGACAGGGCAACTATGGCTACACCTTC
TRBD1,-,TRBV14,TRBJ2-7,CASSQDGDRLYEQYF,TGTGCCAGCAGCCAAGATGGGGACAGGCTTTACGAGCAGTACTTC
TRBD1,-,TRBV20-1,TRBJ2-5,CSAPGQTQETQYF,TGCAGTGCGCCGGGACAGACCCAAGAGACCCAGTACTTC
-,-,TRBV12-3/TRBV12-4,TRBJ2-6,CASSPLPASNSGANVLTF,TGTGCCAGCAGCCCCCTTCCCGCGAGTAACTCTGGGGCCAACGTCCTGACTTTC
-,many,TRBV12-3/TRBV12-4,TRBJ1-5,CASSFGTLNQPQHF,TGTGCCAGCAGTTTTGGGACCCTCAATCAGCCCCAGCATTTT
TRBD1,-,TRBV12-3/TRBV12-4,TRBJ1-2,CASTRQGFYGCTF,TGTGCCAGCACTAGACAGGGATTTTATGGCTGCACCTTC
-,many,TRBV6-5,TRBJ1-3,CASSYFSGGGNTIYF,TGTGCCAGCAGTTACTTTAGTGGCGGAGGAAACACCATATATTTT
-,few,TRBV27,TRBJ2-6,CASKPGFGANVLTF,TGTGCCAGCAAACCTGGGTTTGGGGCCAACGTCCTGACTTTC
TRBD2,many,TRBV14,TRBJ2-5,CASSQELAGSKTQYF,TGTGCCAGCAGCCAAGAACTAGCGGGAAGTAAGACCCAGTACTTC
-,many,TRBV12-3/TRBV12-4,TRBJ2-2,CASSSGQQNTGELFF,TGTGCCAGCAGTTCCGGACAGCAGAACACCGGGGAGCTGTTTTTT
-,-,TRBV27,TRBJ1-6,CASSNNRDIQTSYNSPLHF,TGTGCCAGCAGTAACAACCGGGACATCCAAACCTCCTATAATTCACCCCTCCACTTT
-,few,TRBV20-1,TRBJ2-7,CSANDKTYEQYF,TGCAGTGCCAACGACAAGACCTACGAGCAGTACTTC